One and the same sample provided the 15 T cell receptor beta chains below, sequenced in a study of blood T cells in healthy people across ages. Primers used in a second PCR of roughly 6 to 11 cycles were a sample-barcoded 5' primer and a J-beta primer mix. TCRdb reanalysed the 5' RACE reads using MiXCR and keeps one entry per CDR3 protein. The table records roughly 680,000 distinct CDR3 sequences, roughly half of them present only once. Material for sequencing was blood. Every receptor here comes from an elderly woman in good health.

The chain couples TRBV20-1 to TRBJ2-5; a weak D match, TRBD2 (7 bases). The CDR3 contains 15 residues. The germline V gene has CDR1 DFQATT and CDR2 SNEGSKA (reference sequence). V was trimmed by 1 base and J by 11 bases, leaving 23 bases between them. The CDR3 DNA is TGCAGTGCTAGAGTGGGGGGGGCTGGGTACAATGAGCAGTACTTC. This gives the protein CSARVGGAGYNEQYF.

As regards this clonotype: This may be a read error, as it is one base from a much larger clone. V and J are TRBV6-4 and TRBJ2-5; the D gene is possibly TRBD1 (6 bases). CDR3 length equals 15 residues. Per germline, CDR1 MRHNA and CDR2 SNTAGT. V was trimmed by 3 bases and J by 11 bases, leaving 22 bases between them. In DNA, the CDR3 is TGTGCCAGCAGTGAAGTGGGGGACATATACAATGAGCAGTACTTC. Residues: CASSEVGDIYNEQYF.

V is TRBV20-1 and J is TRBJ1-1, with a possible D match to TRBD1 (6 bases). With 3 bases removed from V and 11 bases from J, the gap between germline ends came to 16 bases. Germline lookup yields CDR1 DFQATT and CDR2 SNEGSKA (reference sequence). CDR3 length: 12 residues. The CDR3 DNA reads as TGCAGTGCTAGTGGGACACCTATTGAGGCTTTCTTT. It is translated as CSASGTPIEAFF.

This clonotype came up once. The chain combines TRBV6-6 with TRBJ1-2; 7 bases map to TRBD1. Trimming removed 7 bases from V and 4 bases from J; junction bases left unmatched: 9. Germline loops: CDR1 MNHNY, CDR2 SVGAGI (reference sequence). CDR3 length: 14 amino acids. This CDR3 is CASISRQGGYGYTF. CDR3 DNA sequence: TGTGCCAGCATTTCCCGACAGGGTGGCTATGGCTACACCTTC.

The chain uses TRBV29-1 and TRBJ2-1; TRBD2 agrees at 11 bases. Germline loops: CDR1 SQVTM, CDR2 ANQGSEA. This CDR3 is 15 amino acids long. V lost 0 bases, J lost 13 bases, and 11 bases stayed unmatched. The CDR3 reads CSVEDPSGGHLVQFF. In DNA form, the CDR3 reads TGCAGCGTTGAAGACCCTAGCGGGGGGCACCTAGTTCAGTTCTTC.

The gene calls are TRBV20-1 and TRBJ1-1, with a possible D match to TRBD1 (6 bases). Germline CDR1 DFQATT, CDR2 SNEGSKA (reference sequence). This CDR3 has 16 residues. Trimming removed 6 bases at V and 0 bases at J, with 20 bases between. The CDR3 sequence: CSAPNQEGGLNTEAFF. In DNA, the CDR3 is TGCAGTGCCCCTAACCAAGAGGGGGGGCTGAACACTGAAGCTTTCTTT.

This chain links TRBV12-3 or TRBV12-4 with TRBJ2-3; TRBD2 is a possible D gene (6 bases). V was pared by 5 bases and J by 4 bases, with 10 bases between. This CDR3 contains 13 residues. CDR3 in DNA: TGTGCCAGCAGTAGACTAGAATCAGATACGCAGTATTTT. This translates into CASSRLESDTQYF.

This clonotype was counted ten times or more. The chain carries TRBV20-1 and TRBJ2-1; D unresolved. Germline V CDR1 and CDR2: DFQATT, SNEGSKA (reference sequence). The germline V and J ends were trimmed by 0 bases and 7 bases, with 19 bases remaining between them. The CDR3 has 16 residues. DNA of the CDR3: TGCAGTGCTAGAGATGGCGGTCCGGCGGCCCAGAATGAGCAGTTCTTC. It translates to CSARDGGPAAQNEQFF.

The rearrangement joins TRBV7-3 to TRBJ1-5; D is unresolved. V lost 4 bases to trimming and J lost 8 bases, with 6 bases between them. The CDR3 has 11 amino acids. Germline V lookup: CDR1 SGHTA, CDR2 FQGTGA. The CDR3 region is CASSSSEPQHF. As DNA, the CDR3 is TGTGCCAGCAGCTCCTCAGAGCCCCAGCATTTT. Supplemented by reference TRBV7-3 and TRBJ1-5, the full variable domain reads GAGVSQTPSNKVTEKGKYVELRCDPISGHTALYWYRQSLGQGPEFLIYFQGTGAADDSGLPNDRFFAVRPEGSVSTLKIQRTERGDSAVYLCASSSSEPQHFGDGTRLSIL.

The rearrangement uses TRBV18 and TRBJ2-6; 8 positions agree with TRBD2. The CDR3 is 18 residues long. The V segment lost 3 bases and the J segment 0 bases; nucleotides outside the gene matches: 7. CDR1 and CDR2 (germline): KGHSH, LQKENI. The CDR3 bases are TGTGCCAGCTCACCGAACATAGCGGGAAGCTCTGGGGCCAACGTCCTGACTTTC. It translates to CASSPNIAGSSGANVLTF.

The table lists this clonotype with many counts. This rearrangement joins TRBV11-2 to TRBJ2-5, with 14 nucleotides matching TRBD2. CDR3 size: 18 residues. Germline V gives CDR1 SGHAT, CDR2 FQNNGV. V lost 6 bases to trimming and J lost 0 bases; unmatched junction nucleotides: 9. The CDR3 bases are TGTGCCAGCAGACGCGGGACTAGCGGGGGCTCGTACCAAGAGACCCAGTACTTC. Its protein product is CASRRGTSGGSYQETQYF.

Remarks on this clonotype: Germline is not matched at one junction end, which may reflect a read error. The rearrangement links TRBV7-2 to TRBJ1-2; 12 nucleotides align to TRBD1. This CDR3 is 14 amino acids long. Germline CDR1 and CDR2: SGHTA and FQGNSA. The CDR3 sequence is CASSFGTGGGGYTF. The CDR3 nucleotides read TGTGCTAGCAGCTTCGGGACAGGGGGCGGTGGCTACACCTTC.

This clonotype was seen at least ten times. The chain couples TRBV3-1 to TRBJ2-7, with D unresolved. CDR1 and CDR2 (germline): LGHDT, YNNKEL (reference sequence). Trimming removed 3 bases from V and 0 bases from J, with 15 bases in between. The CDR3 has 16 amino acids. The CDR3 loop is CASSQFGKGHSYEQYF. The CDR3 nucleotides are TGTGCCAGCAGCCAGTTTGGGAAAGGCCACTCCTACGAGCAGTACTTC.

Concerning this clonotype: A read error may be the cause here, since a much bigger clone is one base away. V gene TRBV5-4 combines with J gene TRBJ2-1; 9 bases align to TRBD2. The CDR3 consists of 13 residues. Germline V gives CDR1 SGHNT, CDR2 YYREEE (reference sequence). The CDR3 DNA follows: TGTGTCAGCAGCGTTAGCGGGGGCAATGAGCAGTTCTTC. This sequence encodes CVSSVSGGNEQFF.

J is TRBJ2-1 and V is TRBV7-9; D is unclear. Trimming shortened V by 1 base and J by 3 bases, and 4 bases separated the two germline ends. Germline V lookup: CDR1 SEHNR, CDR2 FQNEAQ (reference sequence). The length of the CDR3 is 13 residues. The CDR3 nucleotides read TGTGCCAGCAGCTTAGAGGACTACAATGAGCAGTTCTTC. Protein sequence: CASSLEDYNEQFF.